This entry is about one T cell receptor beta chain. Its antigen is unidentified. This sample is part of a study of cytomegalovirus exposure and HLA in healthy donors. The overall study: The 120 validation repertoires and the 666 first-cohort repertoires shared a platform, a later analysis reported. Whole-study results and caveats: The study flagged approximately 180 TCR beta chains as cytomegalovirus-associated. A few of the chains that were CMV-associated were confirmed in vitro to be specific for CMV antigens. Reported performance of the classifier showed diagnosis of cytomegalovirus status with high specificity and sensitivity.

Clones were read by immunoSEQ multiplex PCR, and TCRdb kept only the in-frame ones, dropping some. The table includes about 350,000 clones, about 85% detected once. Germline CDR1 MNHNS, CDR2 SASEGT. The CDR3 has 14 amino acids. Between the trimmed V and J ends, which lost 2 bases and 7 bases, there was a span of 12 bases. The sequence derives from a woman aged 30 to 39 in good health and CMV-seropositive. The specimen sequenced was PBMCs. The chain combines TRBV6-1 with TRBJ2-4; either TRBD1 or TRBD2 may supply D (6 bases each). CDR3 amino acids: CASSEPGGGNIQYF. As DNA, the CDR3 is TGTGCCAGCAGTGAACCCGGGGGCGGGAACATTCAGTACTTC.